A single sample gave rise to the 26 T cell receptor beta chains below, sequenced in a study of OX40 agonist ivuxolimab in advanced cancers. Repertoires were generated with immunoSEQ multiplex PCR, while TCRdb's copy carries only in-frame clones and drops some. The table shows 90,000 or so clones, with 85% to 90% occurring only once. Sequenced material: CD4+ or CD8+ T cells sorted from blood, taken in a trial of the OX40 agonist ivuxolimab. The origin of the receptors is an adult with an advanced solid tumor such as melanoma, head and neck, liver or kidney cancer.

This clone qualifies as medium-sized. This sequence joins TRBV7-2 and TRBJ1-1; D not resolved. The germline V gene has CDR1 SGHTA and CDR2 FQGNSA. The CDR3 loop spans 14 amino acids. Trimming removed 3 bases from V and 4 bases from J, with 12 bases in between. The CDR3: CASSFERRSTEAFF. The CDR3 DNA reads TGTGCCAGCAGCTTTGAAAGGAGGTCCACTGAAGCTTTCTTT.

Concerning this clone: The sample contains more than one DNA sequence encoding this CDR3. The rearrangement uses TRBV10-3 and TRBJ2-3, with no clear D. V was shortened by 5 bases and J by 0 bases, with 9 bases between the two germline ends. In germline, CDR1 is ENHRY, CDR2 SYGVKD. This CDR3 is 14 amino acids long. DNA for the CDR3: TGTGCCATCAGTCCCTCATCTAGCACAGATACGCAGTATTTT. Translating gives CAISPSSSTDTQYF.

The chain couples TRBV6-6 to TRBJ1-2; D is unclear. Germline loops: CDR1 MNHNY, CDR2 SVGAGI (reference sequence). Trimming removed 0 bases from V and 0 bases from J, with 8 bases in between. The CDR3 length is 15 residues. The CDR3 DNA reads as TGTGCCAGCAGTTACTCGACTGGTACTAACTATGGCTACACCTTC. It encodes CASSYSTGTNYGYTF.

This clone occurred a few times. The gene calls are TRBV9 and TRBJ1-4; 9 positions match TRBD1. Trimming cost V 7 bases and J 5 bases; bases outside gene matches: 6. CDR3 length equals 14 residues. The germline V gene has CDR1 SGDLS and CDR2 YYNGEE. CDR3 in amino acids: CASGKGQGNEKLFF. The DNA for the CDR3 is TGTGCCAGCGGCAAAGGACAGGGGAATGAAAAACTGTTTTTT.

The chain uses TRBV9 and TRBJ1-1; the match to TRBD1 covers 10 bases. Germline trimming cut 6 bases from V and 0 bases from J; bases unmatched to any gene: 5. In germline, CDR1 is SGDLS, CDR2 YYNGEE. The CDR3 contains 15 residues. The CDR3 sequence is CASTRDRGMNTEAFF. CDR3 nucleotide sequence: TGTGCCAGCACCCGGGACAGGGGAATGAACACTGAAGCTTTCTTT.

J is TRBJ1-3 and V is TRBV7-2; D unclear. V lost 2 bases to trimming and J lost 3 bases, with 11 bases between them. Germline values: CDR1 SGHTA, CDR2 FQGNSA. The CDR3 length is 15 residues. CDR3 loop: CASSLSGSDGNTIYF. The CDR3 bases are TGTGCCAGCAGCTTAAGCGGCAGTGATGGAAACACCATATATTTT.

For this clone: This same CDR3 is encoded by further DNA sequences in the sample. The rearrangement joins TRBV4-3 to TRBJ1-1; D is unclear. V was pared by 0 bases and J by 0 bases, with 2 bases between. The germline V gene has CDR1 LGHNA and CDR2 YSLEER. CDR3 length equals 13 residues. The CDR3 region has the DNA TGCGCCAGCAGCCAAGATTTGAACACTGAAGCTTTCTTT. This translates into CASSQDLNTEAFF.

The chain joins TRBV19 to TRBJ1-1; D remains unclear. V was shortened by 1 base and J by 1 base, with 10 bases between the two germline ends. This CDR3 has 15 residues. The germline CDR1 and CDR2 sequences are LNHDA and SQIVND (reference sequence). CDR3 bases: TGTGCCAGTAGTATAGTTAAAAAGGGGAACACTGAAGCTTTCTTT. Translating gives CASSIVKKGNTEAFF. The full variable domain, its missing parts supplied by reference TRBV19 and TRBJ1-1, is DGGITQSPKYLFRKEGQNVTLSCEQNLNHDAMYWYRQDPGQGLRLIYYSQIVNDFQKGDIAEGYSVSREKKESFPLTVTSAQKNPTAFYLCASSIVKKGNTEAFFGQGTRLTVV.

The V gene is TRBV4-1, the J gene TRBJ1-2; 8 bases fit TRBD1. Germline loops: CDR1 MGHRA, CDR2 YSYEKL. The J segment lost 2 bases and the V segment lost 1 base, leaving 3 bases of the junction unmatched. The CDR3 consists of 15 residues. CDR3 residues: CASSQAGQENYGYTF. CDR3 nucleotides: TGCGCCAGCAGCCAAGCGGGACAGGAAAACTATGGCTACACCTTC.

The CDR3 DNA follows: TGCGCCAGCAGCAGCCGGGGAAACGGAGGGACTAATGAAAAACTGTTTTTT. Translated: CASSSRGNGGTNEKLFF. The chain has TRBV5-1 and TRBJ1-4; D is uncertain. CDR1 SGHRS and CDR2 YFSETQ come from the germline V gene. V lost 4 bases and J lost 2, with 18 bases in between. This CDR3 is 17 amino acids long.

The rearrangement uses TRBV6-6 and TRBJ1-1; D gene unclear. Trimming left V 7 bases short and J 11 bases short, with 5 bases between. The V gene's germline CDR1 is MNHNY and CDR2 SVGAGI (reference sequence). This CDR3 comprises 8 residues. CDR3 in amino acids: CASKKAFF. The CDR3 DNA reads TGTGCCAGCAAGAAGGCTTTCTTT.

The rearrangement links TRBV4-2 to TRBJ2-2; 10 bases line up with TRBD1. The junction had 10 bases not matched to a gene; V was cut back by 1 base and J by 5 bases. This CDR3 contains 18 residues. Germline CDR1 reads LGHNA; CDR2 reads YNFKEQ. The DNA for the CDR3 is TGTGCCAGCAGCCAAGGTCGAGGGGGACAGGGGTTAACCGGGGAGCTGTTTTTT. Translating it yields CASSQGRGGQGLTGELFF.

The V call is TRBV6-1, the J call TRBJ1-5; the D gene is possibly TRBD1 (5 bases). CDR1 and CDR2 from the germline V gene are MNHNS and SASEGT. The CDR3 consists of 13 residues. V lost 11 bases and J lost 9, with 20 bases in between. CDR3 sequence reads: CAGRQWGLGPQHF. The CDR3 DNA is TGTGCCGGGAGACAGTGGGGGTTAGGGCCCCAGCATTTT.

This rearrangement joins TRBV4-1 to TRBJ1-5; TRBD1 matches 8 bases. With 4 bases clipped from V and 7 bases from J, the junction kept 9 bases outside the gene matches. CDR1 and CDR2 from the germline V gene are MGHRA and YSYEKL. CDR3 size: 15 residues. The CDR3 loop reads CASSRTGTDLQPQHF. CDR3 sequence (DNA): TGCGCCAGCAGCCGGACAGGGACAGATCTCCAGCCCCAGCATTTT.

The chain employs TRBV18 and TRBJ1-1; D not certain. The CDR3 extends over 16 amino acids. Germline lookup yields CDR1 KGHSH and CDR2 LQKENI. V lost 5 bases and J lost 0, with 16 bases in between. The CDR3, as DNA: TGTGCCAGCTCAACCGCGGGTGGCGGGTTGAACACTGAAGCTTTCTTT. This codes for CASSTAGGGLNTEAFF.

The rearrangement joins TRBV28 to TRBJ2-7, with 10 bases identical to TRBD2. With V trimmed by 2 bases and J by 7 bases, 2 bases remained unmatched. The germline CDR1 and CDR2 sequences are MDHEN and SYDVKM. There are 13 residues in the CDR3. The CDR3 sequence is CASSLSGRGEQYF. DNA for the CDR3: TGTGCCAGCAGTTTAAGCGGGAGGGGTGAGCAGTACTTC.

In nucleotides, the CDR3 is TGTGCCAGCAGTGAAGACGCCGGTGGGATCGGGGATGCTTTCTTT. It yields the protein CASSEDAGGIGDAFF. This chain uses TRBV2 with TRBJ1-1; D is uncertain. Germline CDR1 is SNHLY and CDR2 is FYNNEI. This CDR3 has 15 residues. V was clipped by 1 base and J by 11 bases, with 20 bases between them.

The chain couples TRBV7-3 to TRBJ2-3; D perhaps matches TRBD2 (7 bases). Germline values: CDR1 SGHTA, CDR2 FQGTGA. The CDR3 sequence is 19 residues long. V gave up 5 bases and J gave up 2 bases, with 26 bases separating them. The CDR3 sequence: CASSPSGRGAGDNTDTQYF. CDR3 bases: TGTGCCAGCAGCCCGTCAGGCCGGGGGGCGGGAGATAACACAGATACGCAGTATTTT.

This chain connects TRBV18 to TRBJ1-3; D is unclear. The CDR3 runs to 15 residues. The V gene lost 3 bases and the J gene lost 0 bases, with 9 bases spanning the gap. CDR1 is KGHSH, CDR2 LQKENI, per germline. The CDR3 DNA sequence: TGTGCCAGCTCACCCGACATACGCTCTGGAAACACCATATATTTT. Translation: CASSPDIRSGNTIYF.

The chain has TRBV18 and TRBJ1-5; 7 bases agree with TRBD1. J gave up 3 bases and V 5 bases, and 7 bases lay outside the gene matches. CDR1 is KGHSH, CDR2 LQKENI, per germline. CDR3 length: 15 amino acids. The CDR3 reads CASSTTGNDNQPQHF. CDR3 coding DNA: TGTGCCAGCTCAACGACAGGGAATGACAATCAGCCCCAGCATTTT.

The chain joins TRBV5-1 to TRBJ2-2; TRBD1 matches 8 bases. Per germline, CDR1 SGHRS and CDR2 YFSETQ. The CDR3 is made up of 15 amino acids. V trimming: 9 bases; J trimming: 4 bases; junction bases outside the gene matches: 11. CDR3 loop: CATNQGASGTGELFF. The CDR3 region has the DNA TGCGCCACCAACCAGGGGGCATCGGGCACCGGGGAGCTGTTTTTT.

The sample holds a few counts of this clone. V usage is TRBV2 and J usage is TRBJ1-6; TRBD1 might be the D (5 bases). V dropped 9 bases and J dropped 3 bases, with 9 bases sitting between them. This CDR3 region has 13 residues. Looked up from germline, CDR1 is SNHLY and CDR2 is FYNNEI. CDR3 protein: CARRRVYNSPLHF. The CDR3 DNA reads TGTGCCAGACGCAGGGTCTATAATTCACCCCTCCACTTT.

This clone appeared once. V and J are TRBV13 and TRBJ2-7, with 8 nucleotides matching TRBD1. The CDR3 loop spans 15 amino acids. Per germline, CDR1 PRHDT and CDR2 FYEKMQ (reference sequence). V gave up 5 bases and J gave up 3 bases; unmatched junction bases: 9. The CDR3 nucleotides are TGTGCCAGCAGCCGAATGGACAGGGACCTCTACGAGCAGTACTTC. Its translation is CASSRMDRDLYEQYF.

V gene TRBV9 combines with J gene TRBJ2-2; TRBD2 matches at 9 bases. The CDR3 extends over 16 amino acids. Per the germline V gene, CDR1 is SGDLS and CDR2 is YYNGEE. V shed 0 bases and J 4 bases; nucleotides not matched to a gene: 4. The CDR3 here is CASSVAPTSGTGELFF. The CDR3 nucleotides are TGTGCCAGCAGCGTAGCCCCGACTAGCGGCACCGGGGAGCTGTTTTTT.

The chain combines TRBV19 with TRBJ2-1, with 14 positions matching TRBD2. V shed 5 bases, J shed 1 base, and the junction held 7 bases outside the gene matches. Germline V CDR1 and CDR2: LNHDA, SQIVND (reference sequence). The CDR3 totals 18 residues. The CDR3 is CASSLGLAGVSSYNEQFF. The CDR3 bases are TGTGCCAGTAGTCTGGGACTAGCGGGAGTCAGTTCCTACAATGAGCAGTTCTTC.

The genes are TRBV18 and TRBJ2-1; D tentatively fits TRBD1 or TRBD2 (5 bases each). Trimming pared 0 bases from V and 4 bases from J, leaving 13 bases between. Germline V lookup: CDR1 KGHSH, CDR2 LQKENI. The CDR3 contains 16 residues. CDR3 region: CASSPPLGEWYNEQFF. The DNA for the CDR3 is TGTGCCAGCTCACCACCTCTGGGGGAGTGGTACAATGAGCAGTTCTTC.